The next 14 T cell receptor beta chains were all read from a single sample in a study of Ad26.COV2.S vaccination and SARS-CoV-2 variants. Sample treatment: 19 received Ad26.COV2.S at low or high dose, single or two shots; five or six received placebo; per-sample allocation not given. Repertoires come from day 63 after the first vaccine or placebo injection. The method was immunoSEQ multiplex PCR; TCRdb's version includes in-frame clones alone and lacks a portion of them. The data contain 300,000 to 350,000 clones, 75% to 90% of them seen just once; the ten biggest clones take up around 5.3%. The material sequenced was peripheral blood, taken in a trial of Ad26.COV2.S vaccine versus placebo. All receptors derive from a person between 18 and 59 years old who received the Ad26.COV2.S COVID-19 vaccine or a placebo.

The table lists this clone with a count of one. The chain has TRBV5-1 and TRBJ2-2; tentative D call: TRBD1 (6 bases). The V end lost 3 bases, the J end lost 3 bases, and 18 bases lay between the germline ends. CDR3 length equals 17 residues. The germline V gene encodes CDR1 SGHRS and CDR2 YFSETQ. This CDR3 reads CASSSLPQGSDTGELFF. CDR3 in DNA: TGCGCCAGCAGCTCGCTCCCCCAGGGGTCGGACACCGGGGAGCTGTTTTTT.

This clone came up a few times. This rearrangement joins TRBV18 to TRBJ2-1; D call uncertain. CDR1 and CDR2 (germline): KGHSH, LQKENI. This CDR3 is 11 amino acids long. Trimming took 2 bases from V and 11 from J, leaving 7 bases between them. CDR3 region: CASSPEGQQFF. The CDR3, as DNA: TGTGCCAGCTCACCAGAAGGGCAGCAGTTCTTC.

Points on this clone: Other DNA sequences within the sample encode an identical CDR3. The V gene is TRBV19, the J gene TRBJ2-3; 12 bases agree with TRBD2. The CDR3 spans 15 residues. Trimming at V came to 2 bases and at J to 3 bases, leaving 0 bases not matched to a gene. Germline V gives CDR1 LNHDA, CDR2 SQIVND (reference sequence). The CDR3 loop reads CASSILAGGTDTQYF. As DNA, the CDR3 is TGTGCCAGTAGTATACTAGCGGGGGGGACAGATACGCAGTATTTT.

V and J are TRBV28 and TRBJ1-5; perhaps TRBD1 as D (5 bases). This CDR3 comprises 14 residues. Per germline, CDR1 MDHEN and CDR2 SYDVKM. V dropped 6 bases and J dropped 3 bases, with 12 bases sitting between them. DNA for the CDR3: TGTGCCAGCAGCCAGGGATTTGACAATCAGCCCCAGCATTTT. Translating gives CASSQGFDNQPQHF.

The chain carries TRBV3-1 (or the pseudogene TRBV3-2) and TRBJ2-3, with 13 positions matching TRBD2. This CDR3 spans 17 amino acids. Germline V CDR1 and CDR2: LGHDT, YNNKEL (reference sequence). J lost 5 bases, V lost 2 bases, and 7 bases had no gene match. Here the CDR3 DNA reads TGTGCCAGCAGCCAATCCGGACTAGCGGGAGTAATAGATACGCAGTATTTT. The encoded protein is CASSQSGLAGVIDTQYF.

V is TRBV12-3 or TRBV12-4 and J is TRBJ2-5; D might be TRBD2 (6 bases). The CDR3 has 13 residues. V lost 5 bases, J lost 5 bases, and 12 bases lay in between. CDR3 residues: CASSNPGRETQYF. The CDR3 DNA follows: TGTGCCAGCAGTAACCCGGGGAGGGAGACCCAGTACTTC.

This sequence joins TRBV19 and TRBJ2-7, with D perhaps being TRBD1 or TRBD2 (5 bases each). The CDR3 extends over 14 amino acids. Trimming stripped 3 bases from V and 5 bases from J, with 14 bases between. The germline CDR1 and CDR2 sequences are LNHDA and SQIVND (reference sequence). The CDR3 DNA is TGTGCCAGTAGTATTAGGCCCCGGGACCACGAGCAGTACTTC. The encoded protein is CASSIRPRDHEQYF. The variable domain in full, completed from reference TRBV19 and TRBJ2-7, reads DGGITQSPKYLFRKEGQNVTLSCEQNLNHDAMYWYRQDPGQGLRLIYYSQIVNDFQKGDIAEGYSVSREKKESFPLTVTSAQKNPTAFYLCASSIRPRDHEQYFGPGTRLTVT.

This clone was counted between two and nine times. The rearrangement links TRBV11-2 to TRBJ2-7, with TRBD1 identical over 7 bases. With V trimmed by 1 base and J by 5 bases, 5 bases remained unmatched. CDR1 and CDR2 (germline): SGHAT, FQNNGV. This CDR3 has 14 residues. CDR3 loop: CASSLGTQGDEQYF. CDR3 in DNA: TGTGCCAGCAGCTTAGGAACCCAGGGGGACGAGCAGTACTTC. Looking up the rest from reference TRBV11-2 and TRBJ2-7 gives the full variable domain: EAGVAQSPRYKIIEKRQSVAFWCNPISGHATLYWYQQILGQGPKLLIQFQNNGVVDDSQLPKDRFSAERLKGVDSTLKIQPAKLEDSAVYLCASSLGTQGDEQYFGPGTRLTVT.

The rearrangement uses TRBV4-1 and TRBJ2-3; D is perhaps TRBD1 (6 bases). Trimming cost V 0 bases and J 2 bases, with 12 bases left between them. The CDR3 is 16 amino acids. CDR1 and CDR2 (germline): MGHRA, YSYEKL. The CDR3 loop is CASSQDRGHYTDTQYF. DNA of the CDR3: TGCGCCAGCAGCCAAGATAGGGGACACTACACAGATACGCAGTATTTT.

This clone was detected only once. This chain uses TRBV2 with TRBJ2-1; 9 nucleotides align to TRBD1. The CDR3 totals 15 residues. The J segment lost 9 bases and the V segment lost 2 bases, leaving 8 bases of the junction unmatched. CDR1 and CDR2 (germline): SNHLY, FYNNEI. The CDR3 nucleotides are TGTGCCAGCAGTGAACGGGGACAGGGTGGTGGTGAGCAGTTCTTC. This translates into CASSERGQGGGEQFF.

DNA of the CDR3: TGTGCCAGCAGCTGGGGGGGATCCTACGAGCAGTACTTC. It encodes CASSWGGSYEQYF. The chain has TRBV13 and TRBJ2-7, with 7 bases aligning to TRBD2. Trimming removed 4 bases from V and 1 base from J; junction bases left unmatched: 1. The CDR3 runs to 13 residues. Germline V CDR1 and CDR2: PRHDT, FYEKMQ (reference sequence).

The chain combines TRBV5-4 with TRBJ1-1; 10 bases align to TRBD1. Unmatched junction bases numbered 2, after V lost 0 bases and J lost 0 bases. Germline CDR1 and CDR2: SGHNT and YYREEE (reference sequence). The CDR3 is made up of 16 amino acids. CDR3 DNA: TGTGCCAGCAGCTTGGGACAGGGGGCATTGAACACTGAAGCTTTCTTT. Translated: CASSLGQGALNTEAFF.

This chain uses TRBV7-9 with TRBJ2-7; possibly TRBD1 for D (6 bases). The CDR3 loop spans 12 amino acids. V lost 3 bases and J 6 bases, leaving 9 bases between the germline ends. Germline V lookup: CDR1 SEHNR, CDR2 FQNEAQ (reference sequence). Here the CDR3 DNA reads TGTGCCAGCAGCTTTGAAGGGGGCGAGCAGTACTTC. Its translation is CASSFEGGEQYF. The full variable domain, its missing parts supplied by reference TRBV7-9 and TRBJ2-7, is DTGVSQNPRHKITKRGQNVTFRCDPISEHNRLYWYRQTLGQGPEFLTYFQNEAQLEKSRLLSDRFSAERPKGSFSTLEIQRTEQGDSAMYLCASSFEGGEQYFGPGTRLTVT.

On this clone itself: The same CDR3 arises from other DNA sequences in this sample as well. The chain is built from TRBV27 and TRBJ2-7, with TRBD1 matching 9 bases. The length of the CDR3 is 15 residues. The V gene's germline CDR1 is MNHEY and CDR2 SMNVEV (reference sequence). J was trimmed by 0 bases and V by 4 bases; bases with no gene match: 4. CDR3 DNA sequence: TGTGCCAGCAGTTCACCGGGACAGGGCTCCTACGAGCAGTACTTC. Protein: CASSSPGQGSYEQYF.